This entry is about one TCR beta chain. The entry originates in a study of blood T cell repertoires in COVID-19. About the research overall: The origin of the acute and convalescent COVID-19 samples was the United States, Italy and Spain. T cells, B-cell-depleted T cells, or PBMCs provided the cDNA or gDNA that served as material.

As originally analysed: Reference gene primer amplification yielded estimated nucleated cell counts. Clones were sequenced by immunoSEQ multiplex PCR, and TCRdb holds only the in-frame ones, with some missing. That table supplies the V and J calls and clone size; D and trimming were determined from the DNA. The table includes over 55,000 clones, around 85% detected once. V was clipped by 1 base and J by 0 bases; unmatched bases: 2. The CDR3 covers 15 residues. The germline gives CDR1 SGHTA, CDR2 FQGTGA. The sequenced material came from peripheral blood. This clonotype was sampled from a woman older than 75 with acute or convalescent COVID-19. J is TRBJ1-1 and V is TRBV7-3; 7 bases align to TRBD1. CDR3 residues: CASSLRGGMNTEAFF. DNA of the CDR3: TGTGCCAGCAGCTTAAGAGGGGGCATGAACACTGAAGCTTTCTTT.